This TCR beta chain was recorded in a study of blood T cells in healthy people across ages. Study information: When template switching was applied, about one barcoded beta molecule was captured per two T cells.

Notes on the study in general: A conclusive naive versus antigen-experienced comparison was prevented by the unsorted PBMCs.

Together with a sample-barcoded 5' primer, a J-beta primer mix was included in a second PCR lasting about 6 to 11 cycles. Every cDNA molecule carried a tag from a template-switch adaptor bearing 12 random nucleotides. A minimum of 2.5 million CDR3-containing paired-end reads was obtained for each sample. TCRdb fed the 5' RACE reads into MiXCR, producing one record per CDR3 protein. The data contain more than 1 million distinct CDR3 sequences, 35% to 55% of them seen just once; the ten biggest clones take up 18%. Trimming cost V 2 bases and J 6 bases, with 8 bases left between them. This CDR3 has 12 residues. The germline V gene encodes CDR1 SNHLY and CDR2 FYNNEI. This clonotype was recorded many times. The target antigen is unknown.

The chain is built from TRBV2 and TRBJ2-7; D is ambiguous. Sequencing used blood. The clonotype originates from a woman in her fifties or sixties in good health. The CDR3 DNA is TGTGCCAGCAGTGAAAACGTGCGCGAGCAGTACTTC. Translation: CASSENVREQYF.